This T cell receptor (beta chain) was recovered during a study of T-cell memory formation after mild COVID-19. TCRdb processed the 5' RACE reads anew with MiXCR; each CDR3 protein has one entry. The profile shows nearly 200,000 distinct CDR3 sequences, around 20% of them singletons. Sequenced: PBMCs or a T cell subset sorted from them (not recorded which). The TCR comes from an adult woman who had mild COVID-19 (a few samples of this study predate the infection). Cell type and time point are not known.

The CDR3 DNA follows: TGCGCCAGCAGCGCGACAGGGCAAGAGACCCAGTACTTC. Translation: CASSATGQETQYF. J is TRBJ2-5 and V is TRBV5-1; 7 bases are shared with TRBD1. CDR1 and CDR2 (germline): SGHRS, YFSETQ. V lost 4 bases to trimming and J lost 2 bases; unmatched junction nucleotides: 2. The CDR3 totals 13 residues.